The present TCR beta chain was sequenced within a study of T cell clusters in autoimmune cytopenias. This CDR3 contains 16 residues. The germline V gene has CDR1 MNHEY and CDR2 SVGAGI. TRB was amplified by touch-down multiplex PCR, primer pools A and B combined. TCRdb re-analyzed the multiplex PCR reads; it lists each CDR3 protein once, without DNA. This sample's clone table lists about 5,000 distinct CDR3 sequences. Each sample's input was around 250 ng genomic DNA, about 38,000 genome equivalents. The sample was also reused in another study, on T cell repertoires in aging, cancer and after chemotherapy.

This chain connects TRBV6-5 to TRBJ1-1; the D gene TCRdb calls, TRBD1, cannot be checked with no DNA. Sequencing was done on a sample of peripheral blood. The receptor comes from a human donor in good health. The CDR3 spells CASSYAPTGMNTEAFF.